Sequencing of this TCR beta chain was carried out in a study of beta chain features in type 1 diabetes. Sequenced material consisted of expressed TCRB transcripts (all of the isolated RNA was reverse transcribed). Produced via immunoSEQ multiplex PCR; TCRdb's table is partial and in-frame only. The table lists 400,000 to 600,000 clones, over 25% of them singletons, with 0.05% to 0.065% in the top ten. CDR3 length: 15 amino acids. Germline V gene data show CDR1 as GTSNPN and CDR2 as SVGIG (reference sequence). V dropped 7 bases and J dropped 4; count of bases not matched to a gene: 15. Details on this clone: Its antigen is not identified.

Whole-study findings and limits: The question of HLA type influencing TCRB rearrangement was one that remained unresolved here.

The sample was naive CD4+ T cells from blood. V gene TRBV30 combines with J gene TRBJ1-2; the match to TRBD1 covers 7 bases. The source of this sequence is a man aged 18 to 29 in good health. The CDR3, as DNA: TGTGCCTCTATCCCCGGGACAGATATTCTCTATGGCTACACCTTC. This codes for CASIPGTDILYGYTF.